This is a list of T cell receptor beta chains from one sample in a study of immune evolution from preneoplasia to lung adenocarcinoma. Some clones are missing from TCRdb's copy, which holds only in-frame ones; the method was immunoSEQ multiplex PCR. The sample has around 7,000 clones; roughly 80% are singletons. Input material: FFPE atypical adenomatous hyperplasia tissue from the lung. These receptor sequences come from a donor aged 70 or over with lung adenocarcinoma. Some clones in this sample may be carry-over from other donors' samples. The conserved cysteine and the conserved F or W are not part of the CDR3 here.

>TRBJ2-5|11|TRBV19
ASSTLLQETQY
>TRBJ2-6|12|TRBV5-1
ASSLFPGANVLT
>TRBJ1-1|10|TRBV28
ASRSANTEAF
>TRBJ2-6|15|TRBV2
ASRGQGMGSGANVLT
>TRBJ1-3|13|TRBV7-9
ASRDSDHSGNTIY
>TRBJ1-1|11|TRBV29-1
SVEGQGNTEAF
>TRBJ2-1|12|TRBV29-1
SAGKQGVGNEQF
>TRBJ2-1|11|TRBV14
ASSQVLASEQF
>TRBJ2-4|13|TRBV11-3
ASSRDRATQNIQY
>TRBJ1-2|11|TRBV5-1
ASSSGGLVGYT
>TRBJ2-7|12|TRBV18
ASSLGTGWDEQY
>TRBJ2-1|10|TRBV29-1
SAPGELNEQF
>TRBJ2-7|11|TRBV19
ASRAGGSYEQY
>TRBJ2-7|10|TRBV28
ASSLGGGEQY
>TRBJ2-3|13|TRBV4-1
ASSHDKRSTDTQY
>TRBJ2-3|9|TRBV20-1
SAKRGDTQY
>TRBJ1-5|12|TRBV7-4
ASSLGHVNQPQH
>TRBJ2-2|14|TRBV30
AWSPLGQGFTGELF
>TRBJ2-7|13|TRBV27
ASSSFGGRLYEQY
>TRBJ2-2|13|TRBV7-6
ASSPEIAGAGELF
>TRBJ2-3|12|TRBV5-1
ASSLAARTDTQY
>TRBJ2-3|9|TRBV19
ASSASDTQY
>TRBJ1-4|13|TRBV7-9
ASSPWGGEVEKLF
>TRBJ2-3|12|TRBV9
ASSVGSFTDTQY
>TRBJ1-6|12|TRBV11-2
ASSLNSYNSPLH
>TRBJ1-4|16|TRBV27
ASRRTATLLGGNEKLF
>TRBJ2-6|18|TRBV4-1
ASSQPPLRQASSGANVLT
>TRBJ2-3|14|TRBV28
ASSLYLGLITDTQY
>TRBJ1-1|12|TRBV6-5
ASYRGGLGTEAF
>TRBJ1-5|12|TRBV28
ASSPPGSGQPQH
>TRBJ1-2|11|TRBV6-5
ASSYGGGYGYT
>TRBJ1-1|14|TRBV6-6
ASSSTRQGWGTEAF
>TRBJ2-5|13|TRBV4-1
ASSQEGRAPETQY
>TRBJ1-1|11|TRBV6-1
ASRQGAVSQAF
>TRBJ1-5|13|TRBV2
ASSDDEGSNQPQH
>TRBJ1-4|10|TRBV28
ASSFGPGGLF
>TRBJ2-5|14|TRBV7-9
ASSLGPTARGETQY